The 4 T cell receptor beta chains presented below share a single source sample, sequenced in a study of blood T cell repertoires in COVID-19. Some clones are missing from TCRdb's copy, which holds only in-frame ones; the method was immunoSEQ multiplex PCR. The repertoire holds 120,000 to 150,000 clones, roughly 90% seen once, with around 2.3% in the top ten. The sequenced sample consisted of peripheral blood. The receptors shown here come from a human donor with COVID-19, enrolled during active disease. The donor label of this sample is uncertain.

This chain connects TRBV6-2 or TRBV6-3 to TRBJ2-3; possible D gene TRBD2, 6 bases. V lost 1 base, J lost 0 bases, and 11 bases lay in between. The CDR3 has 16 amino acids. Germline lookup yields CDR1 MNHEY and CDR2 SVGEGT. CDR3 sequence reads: CASSYWGVSSTDTQYF. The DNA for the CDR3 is TGTGCCAGCAGTTACTGGGGGGTCTCTAGCACAGATACGCAGTATTTT.

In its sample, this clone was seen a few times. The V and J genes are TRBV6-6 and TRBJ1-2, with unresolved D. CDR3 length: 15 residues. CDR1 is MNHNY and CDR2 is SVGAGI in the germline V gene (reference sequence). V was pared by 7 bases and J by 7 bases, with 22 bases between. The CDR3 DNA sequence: TGTGCCAGCACTTGGCAGGACCGCGCTGAGGGTGGCTACACCTTC. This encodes CASTWQDRAEGGYTF.

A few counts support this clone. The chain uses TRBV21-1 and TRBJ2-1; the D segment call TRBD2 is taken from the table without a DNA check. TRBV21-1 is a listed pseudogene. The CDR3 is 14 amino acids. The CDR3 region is CASTQGREKGEQFF. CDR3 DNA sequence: TGTGCCAGCACCCAAGGGAGGGAAAAGGGTGAGCAGTTCTTC.

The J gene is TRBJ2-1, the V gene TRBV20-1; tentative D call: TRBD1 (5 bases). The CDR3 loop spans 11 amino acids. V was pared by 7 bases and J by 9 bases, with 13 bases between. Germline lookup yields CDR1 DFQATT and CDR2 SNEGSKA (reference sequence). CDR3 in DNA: TGCAGTGTTGGCAGGGCAGGTGAGCAGTTCTTC. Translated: CSVGRAGEQFF.